This T cell receptor (beta chain) came from a study of blood T cells in healthy people across ages. Findings and limits, study-wide: The fall in TCR beta diversity per million T cells was roughly linear with age. Fewer expanded clones and more diversity marked long-lived versus aged donors.

Together with a sample-barcoded 5' primer, a J-beta primer mix was included in a second PCR lasting about 6 to 11 cycles. Using its own MiXCR run on the 5' RACE reads, TCRdb lists one record per CDR3 protein. Counted here are about 1.8 million distinct CDR3 sequences, just under 50% occurring once; the ten biggest clones make up over 2%. V was shortened by 8 bases and J by 4 bases, with 18 bases between the two germline ends. Looked up from germline, CDR1 is MNHEY and CDR2 is SMNVEV (reference sequence). CDR3 length: 14 amino acids. A remark on this clonotype: The antigen is unknown.

This TCR derives from a woman aged 40 to 50 in good health. Sequencing input: blood. The rearrangement links TRBV27 to TRBJ2-7; possible D gene TRBD2, 5 bases. CDR3 DNA: TGTGCCAGCCACGCCGGGGATCCCAAATACGAGCAGTACTTC. Its protein product is CASHAGDPKYEQYF.